The 21 T cell receptor beta chains below all came from one sample that was sequenced in a study of cytomegalovirus exposure and HLA in healthy donors. PCR used 60 Vbeta primers and 13 Jbeta primers. Repertoires were generated with immunoSEQ multiplex PCR, while TCRdb's copy carries only in-frame clones and drops some. The sample has about 59,000 clones, over 70% seen once. The sample was PBMCs. These receptors came from a woman in her thirties or forties in good health and CMV-seronegative.

The chain combines TRBV28 with TRBJ2-7; D may be TRBD2 (5 bases). Germline values: CDR1 MDHEN, CDR2 SYDVKM. Trimming left V 5 bases short and J 6 bases short, with 17 bases between. The CDR3 totals 14 residues. The CDR3 nucleotides read TGTGCCAGCAGTCTCCTCCTAGCCTACGGCGAGCAGTACTTC. It encodes CASSLLLAYGEQYF.

J is TRBJ1-2 and V is TRBV30; D is unresolved. The V gene lost 1 base and the J gene lost 6 bases, with 12 bases spanning the gap. CDR1 and CDR2 (germline): GTSNPN, SVGIG (reference sequence). The CDR3 spans 13 residues. CDR3 in amino acids: CAWSAGLGHGYTF. The CDR3, as DNA: TGTGCCTGGAGTGCCGGTTTGGGCCATGGCTACACCTTC.

This chain links TRBV19 with TRBJ1-1, with a weak D call TRBD1 (5 bases). Germline V gene sequence: CDR1 LNHDA, CDR2 SQIVND (reference sequence). Trimming took off 1 base at V and 1 base at J, with 10 bases between the two ends. This CDR3 has 15 residues. CDR3 in DNA: TGTGCCAGTAGTATAGCGGCGGGACGGAACACTGAAGCTTTCTTT. Residues: CASSIAAGRNTEAFF.

This clone came up a few times. This chain links TRBV5-1 with TRBJ2-2; D is uncertain. Germline V gives CDR1 SGHRS, CDR2 YFSETQ. CDR3 size: 14 residues. Trimming removed 0 bases from V and 1 base from J, with 4 bases in between. CDR3 nucleotide sequence: TGCGCCAGCAGCTTGGGCAGGAACACCGGGGAGCTGTTTTTT. Translation gives CASSLGRNTGELFF.

This clone was recorded only once. This sequence joins TRBV27 and TRBJ2-1; weak D call: TRBD2 (6 bases). Germline V CDR1 and CDR2: MNHEY, SMNVEV (reference sequence). Trimming removed 5 bases from V and 4 bases from J, with 18 bases in between. The CDR3 length is 16 residues. The CDR3 DNA follows: TGTGCCAGCAGTCCCAATTACCGGGACTTTTACAATGAGCAGTTCTTC. This gives the protein CASSPNYRDFYNEQFF.

The J gene is TRBJ2-3, the V gene TRBV6-1, with 10 bases aligning to TRBD1. Germline lookup yields CDR1 MNHNS and CDR2 SASEGT. Trimming took 0 bases from V and 2 from J; bases not matched to a gene: 20. The CDR3 consists of 22 residues. The CDR3 region has the DNA TGTGCCAGCAGTGAAGCGCTTCTCGGACAGGGGGTTAAGGGGGTTCACACAGATACGCAGTATTTT. Translating gives CASSEALLGQGVKGVHTDTQYF.

V and J are TRBV19 and TRBJ1-4; D remains unclear. Trimming took 1 base from V and 0 from J, leaving 6 bases between them. This CDR3 has 15 amino acids. Germline-derived CDR1 and CDR2 are LNHDA and SQIVND (reference sequence). CDR3 nucleotide sequence: TGTGCCAGTAGTATAGGGCAAGCAACTAATGAAAAACTGTTTTTT. As protein: CASSIGQATNEKLFF.

The chain has TRBV5-3 and TRBJ2-5; tentatively, D is TRBD2 (6 bases). TRBV5-3 is assigned to the ORF class and has an uncertain function. This CDR3 comprises 16 residues. Trimming pared 0 bases from V and 0 bases from J, leaving 12 bases between. DNA for the CDR3: TGTGCCAGAAGCTTGGTGGCGGAGGGGCACCAAGAGACCCAGTACTTC. It translates to CARSLVAEGHQETQYF.

V is TRBV28 and J is TRBJ1-1; no firm D call. CDR1 and CDR2 (germline): MDHEN, SYDVKM. This CDR3 spans 11 amino acids. The ends were cut back, 5 bases at V and 6 bases at J, with 7 bases in the middle. The CDR3 nucleotides are TGTGCCAGCAGTCCACGCGCTGAAGCTTTCTTT. Translation: CASSPRAEAFF.

This chain links TRBV19 with TRBJ1-5; maybe TRBD1 (5 bases). There are 15 residues in the CDR3. Trimming took off 6 bases at V and 0 bases at J, with 12 bases between the two ends. Germline-derived CDR1 and CDR2 are LNHDA and SQIVND (reference sequence). The DNA for the CDR3 is TGTGCCAGTAGACTTTGGGGGGATAGCAATCAGCCCCAGCATTTT. Translated: CASRLWGDSNQPQHF.

The J gene is TRBJ1-2, the V gene TRBV27, with D unclear. In germline, CDR1 is MNHEY, CDR2 SMNVEV (reference sequence). CDR3 length equals 15 residues. Trimming left V 2 bases short and J 0 bases short, with 10 bases between. CDR3: CASSLVNSPNYGYTF. CDR3 nucleotide sequence: TGTGCCAGCAGTTTAGTTAATAGCCCTAACTATGGCTACACCTTC.

The chain combines TRBV6-5 with TRBJ2-7; D unresolved. The V gene lost 5 bases and the J gene lost 6 bases, with 17 bases spanning the gap. This CDR3 region has 14 residues. Looked up from germline, CDR1 is MNHEY and CDR2 is SVGAGI. The CDR3 protein is CASSVDFKASEQYF. CDR3 bases: TGTGCCAGCAGTGTAGACTTTAAGGCCTCCGAGCAGTACTTC.

This chain connects TRBV5-1 to TRBJ2-3; D could derive from TRBD1 or TRBD2 (5 bases each). CDR3 size: 16 residues. Germline loops: CDR1 SGHRS, CDR2 YFSETQ. Trimming stripped 4 bases from V and 1 base from J, with 16 bases between. The CDR3 nucleotides read TGCGCCAGCAGCCTGGGGGTCCGGGTTGGCACAGATACGCAGTATTTT. Residues: CASSLGVRVGTDTQYF. The full variable domain, completed using reference TRBV5-1 and TRBJ2-3, is KAGVTQTPRYLIKTRGQQVTLSCSPISGHRSVSWYQQTPGQGLQFLFEYFSETQRNKGNFPGRFSGRQFSNSRSEMNVSTLELGDSALYLCASSLGVRVGTDTQYFGPGTRLTVL.

The chain combines TRBV28 with TRBJ2-7, with D unresolved. The germline V gene encodes CDR1 MDHEN and CDR2 SYDVKM. V was cut by 6 bases and J by 3 bases, with 15 bases left in between. The CDR3 extends over 14 amino acids. DNA for the CDR3: TGTGCCAGCAGCCGCGAGAGGCACCACTACGAGCAGTACTTC. Protein sequence: CASSRERHHYEQYF.

The chain is built from TRBV6-5 and TRBJ2-2, with 10 bases lining up with TRBD1. The CDR3 is 15 amino acids. From germline, CDR1 is MNHEY and CDR2 SVGAGI. With 6 bases clipped from V and 3 bases from J, the junction kept 4 bases outside the gene matches. The CDR3 spells CASRLGQGYTGELFF. The CDR3 bases are TGTGCCAGCAGATTGGGACAGGGGTACACCGGGGAGCTGTTTTTT.

The rearrangement links TRBV11-2 to TRBJ2-5, with D maybe TRBD2 (6 bases). Germline V gene sequence: CDR1 SGHAT, CDR2 FQNNGV. Trimming pared 4 bases from V and 4 bases from J, leaving 22 bases between. The CDR3 covers 17 residues. The CDR3 reads CASSSPEEAGLGETQYF. The CDR3 nucleotides are TGTGCCAGCAGCTCTCCGGAGGAAGCGGGCCTAGGAGAGACCCAGTACTTC.

This chain uses TRBV28 with TRBJ2-7; 9 bases line up with TRBD1. Germline CDR1 MDHEN, CDR2 SYDVKM. The V segment lost 7 bases and the J segment 7 bases; nucleotides outside the gene matches: 14. The CDR3 sequence is 15 residues long. The CDR3 bases are TGTGCCAGCATGGGGATTATTGGACAGGGGTTAGAGCAGTACTTC. Encoded protein: CASMGIIGQGLEQYF.

J is TRBJ2-1 and V is TRBV15; tentatively, D is TRBD2 (6 bases). Germline V gene data show CDR1 as LNHNV and CDR2 as YYDKDF (reference sequence). The CDR3 extends over 15 amino acids. Trimming removed 3 bases from V and 4 bases from J, with 13 bases in between. The CDR3 coding sequence is TGTGCCACCAGCAGGGCGACGGGACTTTACAATGAGCAGTTCTTC. This translates into CATSRATGLYNEQFF.

This clone showed up just once. The V gene is TRBV7-2, the J gene TRBJ1-5; D is uncertain. CDR1 SGHTA and CDR2 FQGNSA come from the germline V gene. Trimming removed 5 bases from V and 0 bases from J, with 14 bases in between. The CDR3 extends over 16 amino acids. The CDR3 DNA sequence: TGTGCCAGCAGCGCCTCCAGTAGCAATAGCAATCAGCCCCAGCATTTT. It specifies CASSASSSNSNQPQHF.

V is TRBV28 and J is TRBJ1-1; no definite D call. The length of the CDR3 is 13 residues. Trimming shortened V by 5 bases and J by 1 base, and 8 bases separated the two germline ends. Germline CDR1 reads MDHEN; CDR2 reads SYDVKM. For the CDR3, the DNA is TGTGCCAGCAGTCTTGCGGGGAACACTGAAGCTTTCTTT. Amino acid sequence: CASSLAGNTEAFF.

This clone was found a few times. J is TRBJ1-2 and V is TRBV6-1; 7 bases map to TRBD1. V gave up 3 bases and J gave up 0 bases; unmatched junction bases: 7. Germline CDR1 reads MNHNS; CDR2 reads SASEGT. The CDR3 has 16 amino acids. CDR3 coding DNA: TGTGCCAGCAGTGACCGACAGGGTCCCCCTAACTATGGCTACACCTTC. Residues: CASSDRQGPPNYGYTF.